The 24 T cell receptor beta chains listed next were all sequenced from one sample in a study of cytomegalovirus exposure and HLA in healthy donors. With 60 Vbeta and 13 Jbeta primers, the PCR was carried out. The data were produced by immunoSEQ multiplex PCR, yet TCRdb's version contains in-frame clones alone and is incomplete. The sample lists around 170,000 clones; over 75% were seen once. Sequencing was carried out using PBMCs. These receptors all come from a woman aged 50 to 60 in good health and CMV-seropositive.

The chain employs TRBV7-2 and TRBJ1-5; D might be TRBD1 (5 bases). The CDR3 covers 15 residues. Germline lookup yields CDR1 SGHTA and CDR2 FQGNSA. V lost 0 bases to trimming and J lost 7 bases, with 13 bases between them. CDR3 amino acids: CASSLAGDGSQPQHF. The CDR3 region has the DNA TGTGCCAGCAGCTTAGCGGGGGACGGGAGCCAGCCCCAGCATTTT.

The chain uses TRBV7-9 and TRBJ2-1; 7 nucleotides match TRBD1. The germline gives CDR1 SEHNR, CDR2 FQNEAQ (reference sequence). This CDR3 spans 15 amino acids. Unmatched junction bases numbered 9, after V lost 6 bases and J lost 4 bases. The DNA of the CDR3 is TGTGCCAGCAGTTCACAGGGGCGCACATACAATGAGCAGTTCTTC. Residues: CASSSQGRTYNEQFF.

The rearrangement joins TRBV11-2 to TRBJ1-3, with 8 bases that match TRBD1. The germline V gene encodes CDR1 SGHAT and CDR2 FQNNGV. V dropped 4 bases and J dropped 0; count of bases not matched to a gene: 2. The CDR3 contains 15 residues. CDR3 bases: TGTGCCAGCAGCTGGACAGGGAGCTCTGGAAACACCATATATTTT. The encoded protein is CASSWTGSSGNTIYF. The whole variable domain, filled in from reference TRBV11-2 and TRBJ1-3, reads EAGVAQSPRYKIIEKRQSVAFWCNPISGHATLYWYQQILGQGPKLLIQFQNNGVVDDSQLPKDRFSAERLKGVDSTLKIQPAKLEDSAVYLCASSWTGSSGNTIYFGEGSWLTVV.

The chain is built from TRBV6-1 and TRBJ2-7; tentatively, D is TRBD2 (5 bases). This CDR3 contains 11 residues. Trimming removed 8 bases from V and 5 bases from J, with 10 bases in between. The germline V gene has CDR1 MNHNS and CDR2 SASEGT. This CDR3 is CASGDYNEQYF. DNA for the CDR3: TGTGCCAGCGGAGACTACAACGAGCAGTACTTC.

J is TRBJ1-2 and V is TRBV19; D is perhaps TRBD1 (6 bases). Germline CDR1 and CDR2: LNHDA and SQIVND (reference sequence). CDR3 size: 17 residues. V shed 3 bases and J shed 0 bases, with 17 bases lying between them. CDR3 bases: TGTGCCAGTAGTATTTACGGGACACCCTCCTCTAACTATGGCTACACCTTC. It is translated as CASSIYGTPSSNYGYTF.

V and J are TRBV27 and TRBJ2-3, with 11 nucleotides matching TRBD2. J was trimmed by 0 bases and V by 4 bases; bases with no gene match: 3. CDR1 MNHEY and CDR2 SMNVEV come from the germline V gene (reference sequence). This CDR3 has 16 residues. The CDR3 DNA reads TGTGCCAGCAGTTCCTGGACTAGCGGGAGCACAGATACGCAGTATTTT. This codes for CASSSWTSGSTDTQYF.

The V gene is TRBV19, the J gene TRBJ1-4, with 8 positions matching TRBD1. Germline V lookup: CDR1 LNHDA, CDR2 SQIVND (reference sequence). J lost 7 bases, V lost 3 bases, and 7 bases had no gene match. The CDR3 is 15 amino acids. In DNA, the CDR3 is TGTGCCAGTAGTATCTCGGACAGGGTACCTGAAAAACTGTTTTTT. Translating it yields CASSISDRVPEKLFF.

This rearrangement joins TRBV5-1 to TRBJ2-2; D gene uncertain. The germline V gene encodes CDR1 SGHRS and CDR2 YFSETQ. The V gene lost 2 bases and the J gene lost 4 bases, with 12 bases spanning the gap. The CDR3 consists of 15 residues. Written as DNA, the CDR3 is TGCGCCAGCAGCTTTCGTCAGGCGAGCACCGGGGAGCTGTTTTTT. This sequence encodes CASSFRQASTGELFF.

Only a few counts were recorded for this clone. One end of the junction does not line up with germline, which may come from a read error. The rearrangement uses TRBV9 and TRBJ1-1; D may be TRBD1 (5 bases). Germline CDR1 is SGDLS and CDR2 is YYNGEE. The CDR3 sequence is 11 residues long. The DNA of the CDR3 is TGTGCCAGCAGCGTACGGGACTCTTTTTCCTTT. It codes for CASSVRDSFSF.

The chain combines TRBV5-1 with TRBJ2-5; TRBD2 is a possible D gene (6 bases). Germline V gene lookup returns CDR1 SGHRS and CDR2 YFSETQ. This CDR3 has 18 amino acids. V lost 4 bases and J lost 4, with 26 bases in between. The CDR3 here is CASSVLGRQTRSGETQYF. CDR3 bases: TGCGCCAGCAGCGTCCTCGGTAGACAGACTAGGTCTGGAGAGACCCAGTACTTC.

V gene TRBV6-1 combines with J gene TRBJ2-3; 9 positions match TRBD1. This CDR3 is 14 amino acids long. In germline, CDR1 is MNHNS, CDR2 SASEGT. Trimming at V came to 3 bases and at J to 4 bases, leaving 2 bases not matched to a gene. As DNA, the CDR3 is TGTGCCAGCAGTGACTGGACAGGGGCAGATACGCAGTATTTT. This encodes CASSDWTGADTQYF.

The genes are TRBV19 and TRBJ2-1; 7 nucleotides line up with TRBD1. The ends lost 6 bases at V and 9 bases at J; junction bases unmatched: 5. This CDR3 is built from 12 residues. Germline V gives CDR1 LNHDA, CDR2 SQIVND (reference sequence). The CDR3: CASSFRGIEQFF. The CDR3 nucleotides read TGTGCCAGTAGCTTCAGGGGGATTGAGCAGTTCTTC. The full variable domain, in which reference TRBV19 and TRBJ2-1 provide the parts outside the CDR3, is DGGITQSPKYLFRKEGQNVTLSCEQNLNHDAMYWYRQDPGQGLRLIYYSQIVNDFQKGDIAEGYSVSREKKESFPLTVTSAQKNPTAFYLCASSFRGIEQFFGPGTRLTVL.

This clone has a single count. The chain joins TRBV5-1 to TRBJ2-7; 7 nucleotides line up with TRBD1. This CDR3 has 12 residues. J gave up 4 bases and V 5 bases, and 3 bases lay outside the gene matches. Germline V lookup: CDR1 SGHRS, CDR2 YFSETQ. DNA of the CDR3: TGCGCCAGCAGGGGACAGTATTACGAGCAGTACTTC. This encodes CASRGQYYEQYF.

This sequence joins TRBV21-1 and TRBJ2-1; the table's TRBD2 call for D was not verified on the DNA. TRBV21-1 is noted as a pseudogene. This CDR3 spans 14 amino acids. Written as DNA, the CDR3 is TGTGCCAGCGGCGGACTAGCGGGAAACAATGAGCAGTTCTTC. Translated, it gives CASGGLAGNNEQFF.

The chain combines TRBV11-3 with TRBJ2-3, with D possibly TRBD1 on 5 matching bases. CDR1 is SGHNT and CDR2 is YENEEA in the germline V gene. Trimming took off 0 bases at V and 3 bases at J, with 13 bases between the two ends. CDR3 length: 16 residues. The CDR3 reads CASSLEGTGSTDTQYF. The CDR3 coding sequence is TGTGCCAGCAGCTTAGAGGGAACAGGATCTACAGATACGCAGTATTTT.

The chain uses TRBV14 and TRBJ1-2, with D tentatively TRBD1 (5 bases). CDR1 SGHDN and CDR2 FVKESK come from the germline V gene. This CDR3 is 15 amino acids long. Trimming stripped 4 bases from V and 4 bases from J, with 16 bases between. In DNA, the CDR3 is TGTGCCAGCAGCCTCGCAGGGTGGCCGGGCTATGGCTACACCTTC. It encodes CASSLAGWPGYGYTF.

In the case of this clone: One end of the junction does not line up with germline, which may come from a read error. This chain connects TRBV7-2 to TRBJ1-2; TRBD1 might be the D (5 bases). Germline V gene sequence: CDR1 SGHTA, CDR2 FQGNSA. This CDR3 region has 14 residues. In nucleotides, the CDR3 is TGTGCCAGCAGCCTCACAGGTTATAACAATGGCTACACCTTC. Its protein product is CASSLTGYNNGYTF.

V usage is TRBV5-4 and J usage is TRBJ2-7, with 7 bases lining up with TRBD1. Losses at the gene ends were 1 base for V and 2 bases for J; bases not matched to a gene: 3. This CDR3 contains 14 residues. Germline-derived CDR1 and CDR2 are SGHNT and YYREEE (reference sequence). For the CDR3, the DNA is TGTGCCAGCAGCTTGAGGACAGGCACCTACGAGCAGTACTTC. Residues: CASSLRTGTYEQYF.

This chain joins TRBV9 and TRBJ2-1; 9 positions match TRBD1. This CDR3 is 16 amino acids long. Germline loops: CDR1 SGDLS, CDR2 YYNGEE. After removal of 3 bases from V and 7 bases from J, the junction contained 11 bases not matched to a gene. In DNA, the CDR3 is TGTGCCAGCAGCGCCGACATTACAGGGGGCCGGAATGAGCAGTTCTTC. Translation: CASSADITGGRNEQFF.

V usage is TRBV21-1 and J usage is TRBJ2-2; the tabulated D call, TRBD1, remains unverified against the DNA. TRBV21-1 is a pseudogene locus. The CDR3 sequence is 19 residues long. The CDR3 loop is CASSHTGTGWPLNTGELFF. The CDR3 nucleotides read TGTGCCAGCAGTCACACCGGGACAGGATGGCCCTTGAACACCGGGGAGCTGTTTTTT.

This chain joins TRBV7-2 and TRBJ2-5, with D hard to call. The V gene lost 3 bases and the J gene lost 2 bases, with 16 bases spanning the gap. The CDR3 is made up of 16 amino acids. Germline values: CDR1 SGHTA, CDR2 FQGNSA. The CDR3 DNA sequence: TGTGCCAGCAGCTTCGCCTCCGGGTCCGGGCAAGAGACCCAGTACTTC. Translating it yields CASSFASGSGQETQYF.

The rearrangement uses TRBV7-2 and TRBJ2-2, with 10 nucleotides matching TRBD1. Losses at the gene ends were 7 bases for V and 4 bases for J; bases not matched to a gene: 6. Germline V CDR1 and CDR2: SGHTA, FQGNSA. This CDR3 has 15 amino acids. The CDR3 DNA is TGTGCCAGCAAGGCCGGGACAGGGGTCACCGGGGAGCTGTTTTTT. It yields the protein CASKAGTGVTGELFF.

The CDR3 DNA is TGTGCCAGCAGCTTAGAATCGGCCGGGACAGGGCTCGACGAGCAGTACTTC. It codes for CASSLESAGTGLDEQYF. This chain links TRBV7-2 with TRBJ2-5, with 9 bases identical to TRBD1. The closer fit of TRBJ2-7 to the DNA end suggests the J call may be wrong. In germline, CDR1 is SGHTA, CDR2 FQGNSA. The CDR3 extends over 17 amino acids.

This clone occurred once. The V gene is TRBV4-3, the J gene TRBJ2-1; TRBD2 is a possible D gene (6 bases). The CDR3 length is 16 residues. The germline V gene has CDR1 LGHNA and CDR2 YSLEER. Trimming shortened V by 0 bases and J by 3 bases, and 12 bases separated the two germline ends. CDR3 bases: TGCGCCAGCAGCCAAGATCCAGGGACTGACTACAATGAGCAGTTCTTC. This encodes CASSQDPGTDYNEQFF.